Each of the 8 T cell receptor beta chains below was sequenced from the same sample in a study of Graves' ophthalmopathy and Graves' hyperthyroidism. TCR beta CDR3 amplification used RNA transcripts. The authors performed first-round RT-PCR with HTBI primers and then a second-round multiplex PCR. TCRdb called the multiplex PCR reads again in MiXCR, with one record for every CDR3 protein. This repertoire shows a few hundred thousand distinct CDR3 sequences, about 18% found once; its top ten account for around 2.4%. The specimen was peripheral blood. Receptors were obtained from an adult woman with stable Graves' hyperthyroidism.

The gene calls are TRBV12-3 or TRBV12-4 and TRBJ1-2, with TRBD1 identical over 7 bases. V gave up 5 bases and J gave up 2 bases; unmatched junction bases: 8. The CDR3 is 15 residues long. The CDR3: CASSAYSGQNYGYTF. CDR3 sequence (DNA): TGTGCCAGCAGTGCATACTCGGGACAGAACTATGGCTACACCTTC.

The V call is TRBV19, the J call TRBJ1-2; possible D gene TRBD1, 6 bases. The germline V gene encodes CDR1 LNHDA and CDR2 SQIVND (reference sequence). The CDR3 consists of 14 residues. The V end was cut by 2 bases, the J end by 4 bases, with 11 bases between. This CDR3 reads CASSISRGPYGYTF. In nucleotides, the CDR3 is TGTGCCAGTAGTATAAGCCGGGGGCCCTATGGCTACACCTTC.

At least ten counts were recorded for this clonotype. V and J are TRBV20-1 and TRBJ1-1; no reliable D call. Per the germline V gene, CDR1 is DFQATT and CDR2 is SNEGSKA (reference sequence). The length of the CDR3 is 14 residues. The germline V and J ends were trimmed by 4 bases and 2 bases, with 14 bases remaining between them. CDR3 protein: CSAKEWALNTEAFF. CDR3 coding DNA: TGCAGTGCTAAGGAATGGGCCCTTAACACTGAAGCTTTCTTT.

This clonotype has at least ten counts. This chain connects TRBV29-1 to TRBJ1-1; D not resolved. Trimming pared 4 bases from V and 5 bases from J, leaving 5 bases between. CDR1 and CDR2 from the germline V gene are SQVTM and ANQGSEA. The CDR3 spans 10 residues. CDR3 nucleotide sequence: TGCAGCGTTGTTAGAACTGAAGCTTTCTTT. It translates to CSVVRTEAFF. Full variable domain (missing parts from reference TRBV29-1 and TRBJ1-1): SAVISQKPSRDICQRGTSLTIQCQVDSQVTMMFWYRQQPGQSLTLIATANQGSEATYESGFVIDKFPISRPNLTFSTLTVSNMSPEDSSIYLCSVVRTEAFFGQGTRLTVV.

Ten or more counts support this clonotype. V and J are TRBV20-1 and TRBJ2-7; D is ambiguous. The CDR3 covers 11 residues. Between the trimmed V and J ends, which lost 5 bases and 5 bases, there was a span of 10 bases. CDR1 is DFQATT, CDR2 SNEGSKA, per germline (reference sequence). The CDR3 sequence: CSAGERDEQYF. Here the CDR3 DNA reads TGCAGTGCTGGGGAACGGGACGAGCAGTACTTC.

This clonotype was counted ten times or more. The chain combines TRBV5-4 with TRBJ2-2, with D unresolved. Per the germline V gene, CDR1 is SGHNT and CDR2 is YYREEE (reference sequence). CDR3 length equals 12 residues. V dropped 7 bases and J dropped 0 bases, with 4 bases sitting between them. Here the CDR3 DNA reads TGTGCCAGCCGGGCGAACACCGGGGAGCTGTTTTTT. It specifies CASRANTGELFF.

The chain links TRBV12-3 or TRBV12-4 to TRBJ2-7; TRBD2 is a possible D gene (5 bases). CDR3 length: 16 amino acids. The V end lost 6 bases, the J end lost 2 bases, and 20 bases lay between the germline ends. This CDR3 is CASSSTWESAAYEQYF. The CDR3 DNA follows: TGTGCCAGCAGCTCAACCTGGGAGTCTGCCGCCTACGAGCAGTACTTC.

The table lists this clonotype with many counts. The chain has TRBV4-2 and TRBJ2-7, with TRBD2 as a possible D gene (6 bases). The length of the CDR3 is 17 residues. The V gene's germline CDR1 is LGHNA and CDR2 YNFKEQ. Trimming took 4 bases from V and 2 from J, leaving 21 bases between them. CDR3 coding DNA: TGTGCCAGCAGCCCCCTACCCGGTCGCGGGACCGCCTACGAGCAGTACTTC. Translated: CASSPLPGRGTAYEQYF.